These 13 T cell receptor beta chains originate from one sample sequenced in a study of post-analysis software for immune sequencing data. Study-wide results and limits: Several TRBV segments occurring more often in patients than controls included TRBV5-6, TRBV5-1 and TRBV20-1.

No antigens are known for them. TCR beta cDNA libraries included unique molecular identifiers. MiXCR, applied by TCRdb to the PCR reads, yields one record per CDR3 protein. Among 350,000 to 450,000 distinct CDR3 sequences, roughly 36% were seen once, and the ten largest hold 13%. Sample: blood. The origin of the receptors is a girl aged 5-17 years with multiple sclerosis.

V usage is TRBV6-5 and J usage is TRBJ1-1; unclear D gene. The V gene's germline CDR1 is MNHEY and CDR2 SVGAGI. V was cut by 5 bases and J by 1 base, with 14 bases left in between. This CDR3 contains 15 residues. CDR3 loop: CASSPPSYKNTEAFF. CDR3 coding DNA: TGTGCCAGCAGTCCCCCCAGCTATAAGAACACTGAAGCTTTCTTT.

The chain joins TRBV18 to TRBJ1-1; a weak D match, TRBD1 (5 bases). The CDR3 is made up of 20 amino acids. Per the germline V gene, CDR1 is KGHSH and CDR2 is LQKENI. Trimming removed 0 bases at V and 0 bases at J, with 23 bases between. The CDR3 protein is CASSPPLFDGGRVMNTEAFF. CDR3 DNA: TGTGCCAGCTCACCACCGCTGTTTGACGGCGGCAGGGTAATGAACACTGAAGCTTTCTTT.

This clonotype was counted a few times. The CDR3 sequence is CASSPGGISNQPQHF. Written as DNA, the CDR3 is TGTGCCAGCAGCCCAGGGGGGATTAGCAATCAGCCCCAGCATTTT. This sequence joins TRBV7-9 and TRBJ1-5, with 7 bases that match TRBD1. Germline CDR1 SEHNR, CDR2 FQNEAQ (reference sequence). The CDR3 consists of 15 residues. V trimming: 5 bases; J trimming: 0 bases; junction bases outside the gene matches: 4.

A remark on this clonotype: The junction departs from germline at one end; a sequencing error may be responsible. The J gene is TRBJ2-1, the V gene TRBV20-1; TRBD2 is a possible D gene (6 bases). In germline, CDR1 is DFQATT, CDR2 SNEGSKA (reference sequence). The CDR3 runs 15 residues. The chain's CDR3 is CSARDHRDSYNGQFF. The CDR3 DNA sequence: TGCAGTGCTAGAGATCATAGGGACTCTTACAATGGGCAGTTCTTC.

This clonotype came up a few times. The V gene is TRBV7-9, the J gene TRBJ2-5; D not certain. The V end was cut by 2 bases, the J end by 2 bases, with 18 bases between. Germline values: CDR1 SEHNR, CDR2 FQNEAQ (reference sequence). This CDR3 comprises 17 residues. CDR3 sequence reads: CASSLPPTRLDQETQYF. The CDR3, as DNA: TGTGCCAGCAGCTTACCCCCCACCAGGCTCGATCAAGAGACCCAGTACTTC.

This clonotype has more than one count but fewer than ten. This chain uses TRBV19 with TRBJ2-3; tentative D call: TRBD1 (6 bases). Between the trimmed V and J ends, which lost 6 bases and 0 bases, there was a span of 10 bases. The germline V gene encodes CDR1 LNHDA and CDR2 SQIVND (reference sequence). The CDR3 covers 14 residues. The CDR3 sequence: CASSTGTSTDTQYF. In nucleotides, the CDR3 is TGTGCCAGTAGCACAGGGACGAGCACAGATACGCAGTATTTT.

The gene calls are TRBV3-1 and TRBJ2-4, with D hard to call. Trimming cost V 3 bases and J 0 bases, with 15 bases left between them. CDR3 length equals 17 residues. In germline, CDR1 is LGHDT, CDR2 YNNKEL (reference sequence). The CDR3 reads CASSQQTGILAKNIQYF. CDR3 DNA sequence: TGTGCCAGCAGCCAGCAGACCGGAATTCTAGCCAAAAACATTCAGTACTTC.

This chain connects TRBV12-3 or TRBV12-4 to TRBJ2-7; possible D gene TRBD2, 6 bases. Deletions cut 3 bases from V and 5 bases from J, with 14 bases between. The length of the CDR3 is 14 residues. CDR3 protein: CASSFARDSDEQYF. DNA of the CDR3: TGTGCCAGCAGTTTTGCGAGGGACTCTGACGAGCAGTACTTC.

This clonotype has a handful of counts. This chain connects TRBV4-1 to TRBJ2-7; D may be TRBD2 (5 bases). V shed 2 bases and J shed 6 bases, with 17 bases lying between them. The length of the CDR3 is 15 residues. The V gene's germline CDR1 is MGHRA and CDR2 YSYEKL. The CDR3 nucleotides are TGCGCCAGCAGCCAATCCGGGCTAGCACCTGGCGAGCAGTACTTC. Translated, it gives CASSQSGLAPGEQYF.

The chain has TRBV5-5 and TRBJ1-1, with a tentative D call TRBD1 (5 bases). The CDR3 runs 13 residues. CDR1 is SGHKS, CDR2 YYEKEE, per germline (reference sequence). The V end lost 5 bases, the J end lost 6 bases, and 14 bases lay between the germline ends. The CDR3 bases are TGTGCCAGCAGGGGTACGACAGACTCTGAAGCTTTCTTT. Protein product: CASRGTTDSEAFF.

The chain joins TRBV7-9 to TRBJ2-7; D is perhaps TRBD1 (6 bases). The CDR3 covers 16 residues. Germline V CDR1 and CDR2: SEHNR, FQNEAQ (reference sequence). Trimming took off 4 bases at V and 7 bases at J, with 23 bases between the two ends. CDR3 sequence reads: CASSSRPGTLLLEQYF. CDR3 nucleotides: TGTGCCAGCAGCTCCCGGCCGGGGACACTCCTTCTTGAGCAGTACTTC.

The chain has TRBV25-1 and TRBJ2-7; TRBD2 matches 10 bases. The CDR3 contains 18 residues. Trimming took 1 base from V and 0 from J; bases not matched to a gene: 9. Germline loops: CDR1 MGHDK, CDR2 SYGVNS. As DNA, the CDR3 is TGTGCCAGCAGTGAATCCGAAACTAGCGGGGCTACCTCCTACGAGCAGTACTTC. Its protein is CASSESETSGATSYEQYF.

This clonotype was counted only a few times. The rearrangement joins TRBV29-1 to TRBJ2-7; the match to TRBD1 covers 8 bases. Trimming took 5 bases from V and 0 from J; bases not matched to a gene: 6. Per germline, CDR1 SQVTM and CDR2 ANQGSEA. The CDR3 runs 14 residues. This chain's CDR3 is CSVLSGTGSYEQYF. DNA for the CDR3: TGCAGCGTTTTATCCGGGACAGGCTCCTACGAGCAGTACTTC.